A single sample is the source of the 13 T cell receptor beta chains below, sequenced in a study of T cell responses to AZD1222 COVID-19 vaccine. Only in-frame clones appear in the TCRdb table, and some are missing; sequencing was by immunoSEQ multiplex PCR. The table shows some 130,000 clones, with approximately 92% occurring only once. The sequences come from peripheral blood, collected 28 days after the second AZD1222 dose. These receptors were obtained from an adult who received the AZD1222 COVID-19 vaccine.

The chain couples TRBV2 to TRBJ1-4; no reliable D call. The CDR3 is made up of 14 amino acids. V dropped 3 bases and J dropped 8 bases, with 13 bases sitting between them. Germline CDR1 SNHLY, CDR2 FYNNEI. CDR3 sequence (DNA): TGTGCCAGCAGTGACGGGCGTGACGGCGAAAAACTGTTTTTT. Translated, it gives CASSDGRDGEKLFF. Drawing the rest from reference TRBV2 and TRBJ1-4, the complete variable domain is EPEVTQTPSHQVTQMGQEVILRCVPISNHLYFYWYRQILGQKVEFLVSFYNNEISEKSEIFDDQFSVERPDGSNFTLKIRSTKLEDSAMYFCASSDGRDGEKLFFGSGTQLSVL.

The CDR3 loop is CASSLAAGLNEQFF. The CDR3 region has the DNA TGCGCCAGCAGCTTGGCGGCGGGCCTCAATGAGCAGTTCTTC. The chain combines TRBV5-1 with TRBJ2-1; TRBD2 is a possible D gene (5 bases). This CDR3 spans 14 amino acids. Looked up from germline, CDR1 is SGHRS and CDR2 is YFSETQ. V was trimmed by 0 bases and J by 6 bases, leaving 10 bases between them.

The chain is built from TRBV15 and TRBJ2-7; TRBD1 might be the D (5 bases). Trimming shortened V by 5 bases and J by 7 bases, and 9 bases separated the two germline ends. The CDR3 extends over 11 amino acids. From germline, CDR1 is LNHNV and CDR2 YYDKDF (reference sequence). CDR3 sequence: CATSRRGEQYF. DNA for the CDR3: TGTGCCACCAGCCGAAGGGGTGAGCAGTACTTC.

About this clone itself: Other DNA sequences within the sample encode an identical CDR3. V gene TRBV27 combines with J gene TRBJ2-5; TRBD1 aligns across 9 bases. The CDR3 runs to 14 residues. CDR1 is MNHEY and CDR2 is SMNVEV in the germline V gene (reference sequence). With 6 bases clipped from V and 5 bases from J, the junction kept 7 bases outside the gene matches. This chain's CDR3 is CASSRQGGGETQYF. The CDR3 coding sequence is TGTGCCAGCAGCAGACAGGGGGGAGGGGAGACCCAGTACTTC.

Here the CDR3 DNA reads TGTGCCAGCAGTTCATTGAGAGGTCAGCCCCAGCATTTT. Amino acids: CASSSLRGQPQHF. This chain connects TRBV27 to TRBJ1-5; D call uncertain. Germline V gene lookup returns CDR1 MNHEY and CDR2 SMNVEV (reference sequence). The CDR3 has 13 amino acids. V dropped 4 bases and J dropped 6 bases, with 10 bases sitting between them.

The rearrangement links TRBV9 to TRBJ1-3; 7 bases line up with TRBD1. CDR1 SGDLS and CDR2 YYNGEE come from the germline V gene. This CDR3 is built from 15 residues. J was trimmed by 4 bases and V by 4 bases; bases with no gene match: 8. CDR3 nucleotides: TGTGCCAGCAGCTCCCGGGGACAGTCCGGAAACACCATATATTTT. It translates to CASSSRGQSGNTIYF.

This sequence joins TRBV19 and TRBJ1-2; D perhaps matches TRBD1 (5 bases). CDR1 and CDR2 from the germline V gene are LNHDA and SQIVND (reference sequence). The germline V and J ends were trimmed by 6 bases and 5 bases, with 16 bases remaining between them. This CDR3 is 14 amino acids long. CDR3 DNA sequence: TGTGCCAGTAGGGATAGGGGCGGGGAATATGGCTACACCTTC. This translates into CASRDRGGEYGYTF.

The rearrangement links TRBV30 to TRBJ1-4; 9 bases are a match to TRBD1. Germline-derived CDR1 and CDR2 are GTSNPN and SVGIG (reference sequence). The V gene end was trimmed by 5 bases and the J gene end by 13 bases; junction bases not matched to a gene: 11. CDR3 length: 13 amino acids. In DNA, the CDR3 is TGTGCCTGGGATGTGACAGGGGGGACGGGACTGTTTTTT. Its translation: CAWDVTGGTGLFF.

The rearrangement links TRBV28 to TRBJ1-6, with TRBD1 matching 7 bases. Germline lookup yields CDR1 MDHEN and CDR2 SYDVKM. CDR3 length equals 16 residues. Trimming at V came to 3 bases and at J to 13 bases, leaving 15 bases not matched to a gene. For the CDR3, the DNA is TGTGCCAGCAGTTTTGGGGTAACAGGGGACGTGGCGCCCCTCCACTTT. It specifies CASSFGVTGDVAPLHF.

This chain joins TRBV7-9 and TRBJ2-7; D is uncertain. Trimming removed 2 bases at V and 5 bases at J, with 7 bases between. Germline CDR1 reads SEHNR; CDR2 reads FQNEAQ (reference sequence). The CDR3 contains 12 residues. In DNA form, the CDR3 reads TGTGCCAGCAGCTTAACGCGCGACGAGCAGTACTTC. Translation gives CASSLTRDEQYF.

The DNA for the CDR3 is TGTGCCAGCAGAGGGCAAGAATACTACGAGCAGTACTTC. This translates into CASRGQEYYEQYF. The chain couples TRBV27 to TRBJ2-7; D gene uncertain. CDR1 MNHEY and CDR2 SMNVEV come from the germline V gene (reference sequence). The V end was cut by 6 bases, the J end by 3 bases, with 12 bases between. This CDR3 is 13 amino acids long.

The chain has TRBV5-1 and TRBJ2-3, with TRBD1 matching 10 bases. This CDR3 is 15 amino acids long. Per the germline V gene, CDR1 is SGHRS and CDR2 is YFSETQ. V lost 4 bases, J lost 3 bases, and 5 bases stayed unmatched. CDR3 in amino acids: CASSRGQGWTDTQYF. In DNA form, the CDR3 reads TGCGCCAGCAGCAGGGGACAGGGGTGGACAGATACGCAGTATTTT.

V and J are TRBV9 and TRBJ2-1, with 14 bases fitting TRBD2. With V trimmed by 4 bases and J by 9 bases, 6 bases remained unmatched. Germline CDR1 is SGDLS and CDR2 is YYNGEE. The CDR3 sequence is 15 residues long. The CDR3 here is CASSLRLAGGTEQFF. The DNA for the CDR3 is TGTGCCAGCAGCCTTAGACTAGCGGGGGGGACTGAGCAGTTCTTC.